This TCR beta chain is drawn from a study of blood T cell repertoires in COVID-19. As for the study in general: Sites in the United States, Italy and Spain provided acute and convalescent COVID-19 samples. Sources were T cells, B-cell-depleted T cells, or PBMCs; the material itself was cDNA or gDNA.

V shed 3 bases and J shed 5 bases, with 8 bases lying between them. CDR1 KGHSH and CDR2 LQKENI come from the germline V gene. The CDR3 consists of 13 residues. In the original workflow: How many nucleated cells were present was estimated from reference gene primer amplification. Profiling relied on immunoSEQ multiplex PCR, and the TCRdb table lists in-frame clones only, not all of them. V and J calls and clone size are copied from that table; D and trimming were computed from the DNA. The table lists roughly 30,000 clones, roughly 90% of them singletons. The sequence was collected from a man aged 55 to 69 with acute or convalescent COVID-19. Source material: peripheral blood. This chain joins TRBV18 and TRBJ1-5; TRBD1 is a possible D gene (5 bases). CDR3 sequence reads: CASSPGGDQPQHF. The CDR3 DNA reads TGTGCCAGCTCACCTGGAGGGGATCAGCCCCAGCATTTT. Full variable domain (rest looked up from reference TRBV18 and TRBJ1-5): NAGVMQNPRHLVRRRGQEARLRCSPMKGHSHVYWYRQLPEEGLKFMVYLQKENIIDESGMPKERFSAEFPKEGPSILRIQQVVRGDSAAYFCASSPGGDQPQHFGDGTRLSIL.